The clone carrying this TCR beta chain was observed at least ten times. Via MiXCR, TCRdb re-called the 5' RACE reads, giving one row per CDR3 protein. This sample has roughly 81,000 distinct CDR3 sequences, with over 10% found just once. The V end was cut by 3 bases, the J end by 0 bases, with 9 bases between. This CDR3 has 15 residues. The V gene's germline CDR1 is KGHSH and CDR2 LQKENI. This record comes from a study of early T cells in non-severe SARS-CoV-2 infection. The chain links TRBV18 to TRBJ1-3; D gene ambiguous. This clonotype was obtained from an adult who was a healthcare worker with PCR-confirmed SARS-CoV-2 infection or an uninfected control (not recorded which). What was sequenced was whole blood. The CDR3 spells CASSPDRSSGNTIYF. The CDR3 DNA reads as TGTGCCAGCTCACCCGACCGCAGCTCTGGAAACACCATATATTTT.